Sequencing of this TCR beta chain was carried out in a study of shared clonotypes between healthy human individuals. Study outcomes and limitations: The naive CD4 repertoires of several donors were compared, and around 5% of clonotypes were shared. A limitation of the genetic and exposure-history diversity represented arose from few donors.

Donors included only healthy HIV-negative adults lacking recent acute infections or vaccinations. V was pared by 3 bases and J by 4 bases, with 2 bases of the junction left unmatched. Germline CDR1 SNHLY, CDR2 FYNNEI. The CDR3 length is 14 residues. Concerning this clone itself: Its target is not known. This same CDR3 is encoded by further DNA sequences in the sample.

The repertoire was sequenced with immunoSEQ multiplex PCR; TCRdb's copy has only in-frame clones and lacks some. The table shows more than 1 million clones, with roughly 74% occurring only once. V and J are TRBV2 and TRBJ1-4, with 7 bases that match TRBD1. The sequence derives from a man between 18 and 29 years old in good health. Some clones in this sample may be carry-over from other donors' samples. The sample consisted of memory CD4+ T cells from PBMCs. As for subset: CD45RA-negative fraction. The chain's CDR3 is CASSETGFNEKLFF. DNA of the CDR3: TGTGCCAGCAGTGAGACAGGGTTTAATGAAAAACTGTTTTTT.